This is a list of T cell receptor beta chains from one sample in a study of cytomegalovirus exposure and HLA in healthy donors. Repertoires were generated with immunoSEQ multiplex PCR, while TCRdb's copy carries only in-frame clones and drops some. The data show about 130,000 clones, 79% seen once. The sequenced sample consisted of PBMCs. These receptor sequences come from a man aged 40-49 years in good health and CMV-seropositive. Each CDR3 is given with its conserved first and last residue. D genes are given only for firm matches. Clone size is stated in some rows and not others, as once, few, many or a class when expanded.

V gene	J gene	D gene	clone size	CDR3 DNA	CDR3 protein
TRBV6-5	TRBJ2-7	.	few	TGTGCCACTAGCAGTTACAGCTACGAGCAGTACTTC	CATSSYSYEQYF
TRBV13	TRBJ1-2	TRBD1	.	TGTGCCAGCAGCTCCGCAGGGGGCGTCTATGGCTACACCTTC	CASSSAGGVYGYTF
TRBV9	TRBJ1-6	.	.	TGTGCCAGCAGCGTAGATAGCCGAGGCGATAATTCACCCCTCCACTTT	CASSVDSRGDNSPLHF
TRBV7-9	TRBJ2-7	.	.	TGTGCCAGCAGCTTCGGCAGGGAATCCTACGAGCAGTACTTC	CASSFGRESYEQYF
TRBV19	TRBJ1-3	TRBD1	once	TGTGCCAGTAGATCACAGGGGGCCTCTGGAAACACCATATATTTT	CASRSQGASGNTIYF
TRBV27	TRBJ2-7	.	few	TGTGCCAGCAGCAAAAACAGGGTGTCCCACGAGCAGTACTTC	CASSKNRVSHEQYF
TRBV19	TRBJ1-5	TRBD1	.	TGTGCCAGTAGCTCCAGGGGGAGTCAGCCCCAGCATTTT	CASSSRGSQPQHF
TRBV27	TRBJ2-3	.	.	TGTGCCAGCAGTTTAGAGGTCACAGATACGCAGTATTTT	CASSLEVTDTQYF
TRBV2	TRBJ2-5	.	.	TGTGCCAGCAGTCGTCGGGAGAGGGAGACCCAGTACTTC	CASSRRERETQYF
TRBV7-6	TRBJ2-2	TRBD1	.	TGTGCCAGCAGCTTAAGAATCCGGGACAGGATCACCGGGGAGCTGTTTTTT	CASSLRIRDRITGELFF
TRBV2	TRBJ2-7	TRBD1	.	TGTGCCAGCAGTCTTAGACAGGGGGCTACCTACGAGCAGTACTTC	CASSLRQGATYEQYF
TRBV19	TRBJ1-2	.	few	TGTGCCAGTAGTATGATGCACGGTGACTATGGCTACACCTTC	CASSMMHGDYGYTF
TRBV6-1	TRBJ1-2	.	.	TGTGCCAGCAGTGAAGTTAGGGGTGGGGGCTACACCTTC	CASSEVRGGGYTF
TRBV10-1	TRBJ1-2	TRBD1	.	TGCGCCAGCAGTACCAACAGGGGTAGCGGCTACACCTTC	CASSTNRGSGYTF
TRBV11-2	TRBJ1-3	TRBD1	few	TGTGCCAGCAGCTTACTACGTCCCGGGACAGGGATTGGAAACACCATATATTTT	CASSLLRPGTGIGNTIYF
TRBV6-1	TRBJ1-2	.	few	TGTGCCAGCAGGGGAGGGGCAGGGGCTGGCTACACCTTC	CASRGGAGAGYTF
TRBV12-5	TRBJ2-7	TRBD1	.	TGTGCTAGTGGTTTGGGCCCCCCGGGACAGGGGTACTACGAGCAGTACTTC	CASGLGPPGQGYYEQYF
TRBV19	TRBJ2-2	TRBD2	.	TGTGCCAGTAGTATCCCGCCTTACTCAGGGAGGGGGAACACCGGGGAGCTGTTTTTT	CASSIPPYSGRGNTGELFF
TRBV27	TRBJ2-4	TRBD2	.	TGTGCCAGCAGTTTATCCGGGGGGTATAGCGGGAGACTAGCCAAAAACATTCAGTACTTC	CASSLSGGYSGRLAKNIQYF
TRBV6-1	TRBJ1-2	TRBD1	.	TGTGCCAGCAGGACCCCGGGACAGGGCGATGGCTACACCTTC	CASRTPGQGDGYTF
TRBV2	TRBJ1-5	.	.	TGTGCCAGCACTGAGATATCCAAAGCCAGCAATCAGCCCCAGCATTTT	CASTEISKASNQPQHF
TRBV6-5	TRBJ2-7	TRBD2	.	TGTGCCAGCAAAATAGCGGGGCCCTCCTACGAGCAGTACTTC	CASKIAGPSYEQYF
TRBV5-1	TRBJ2-6	.	.	TGCGCCAGCAGCTTGGCACTTTCTGGGGCCAACGTCCTGACTTTC	CASSLALSGANVLTF
TRBV18	TRBJ1-1	TRBD1	.	TGTGCCAGCTCACCAGGGACAGGGGGCACTGAAGCTTTCTTT	CASSPGTGGTEAFF
TRBV13	TRBJ2-1	.	once	TGTGCCAGCAGCCTCGCGGGTGAGTCTAGGAATGAGCAGTTCTTC	CASSLAGESRNEQFF
TRBV27	TRBJ2-5	TRBD2	.	TGTGCCAGCAGTTACGGTAGCGGGGGAGAGACCCAGTACTTC	CASSYGSGGETQYF
TRBV30	TRBJ1-5	TRBD1	.	TGTGCCTGGAAGACAGGGACTAGCAATCAGCCCCAGCATTTT	CAWKTGTSNQPQHF
TRBV19	TRBJ2-3	TRBD1	.	TGTGCCAGTAGTATTCGACAGGGGGCCTCAGATACGCAGTATTTT	CASSIRQGASDTQYF
TRBV6-1	TRBJ2-1	TRBD1	.	TGTGCCAGCAGTCTGCACGACAGGGTTAGGCGGTTCTTC	CASSLHDRVRRFF
TRBV5-1	TRBJ2-5	.	.	TGCGCCAGCAGCTCCCCGGGAAGAGAGACCCAGTACTTC	CASSSPGRETQYF
TRBV18	TRBJ2-4	.	.	TGTGCCAGCTCACCACCGGATAAACTACAGTACTTC	CASSPPDKLQYF
TRBV5-1	TRBJ1-6	TRBD1	.	TGCGCCAGCAGCTTGGGAAGGACAGGGGGTTCACCCCTCCACTTT	CASSLGRTGGSPLHF
TRBV5-1	TRBJ2-1	.	.	TGCGCCAGCAGCTCCGACGGGGATCAGGTGCAGTTCTTC	CASSSDGDQVQFF
TRBV6-5	TRBJ2-1	.	.	TGTGCCAGCGCACTAGTTGGGTCCAATGAGCAGTTCTTC	CASALVGSNEQFF
TRBV4-1	TRBJ2-7	TRBD2	.	TGCGCCAGCAGCCAAGAGGCTAGCGGGAGTTACGAGCAGTACTTC	CASSQEASGSYEQYF
TRBV7-8	TRBJ2-7	.	once	TGTGCCAGCAGCTTAGACGGACAGAACTCCTACGAGCAGTACTTC	CASSLDGQNSYEQYF
TRBV7-2	TRBJ2-1	.	.	TGTGCCAGCAGCTTATGGGGCTATTCTGGCAGGGGTGAGGATGAGCAGTTCTTC	CASSLWGYSGRGEDEQFF
TRBV7-9	TRBJ1-5	TRBD1	.	TGTGCCAGCAGCTCCGCGACAGGGAGGAATCAGCCCCAGCATTTT	CASSSATGRNQPQHF
TRBV12-5	TRBJ2-3	.	.	TGTGCTAGTGGCTGGGCCCTTGGTACAGATACGCAGTATTTT	CASGWALGTDTQYF
TRBV6-5	TRBJ1-2	TRBD1	.	TGTGCCAGCAGTTACGATGCAGGGGGACGCTATGGCTACACCTTC	CASSYDAGGRYGYTF
TRBV30	TRBJ1-1	.	.	TGTGCCTGGAGTGCCCAGAACACTGAAGCTTTCTTT	CAWSAQNTEAFF